Described below is a single T cell receptor (beta chain) sequence and its context. The data belong to a study of blood T cell repertoires in COVID-19. Seattle patients were enrolled during active infection and followed longitudinally. How the authors handled the data: Amplification of reference gene primers was used by the study to estimate nucleated cell counts. Generated by immunoSEQ multiplex PCR, the TCRdb table keeps only in-frame clones and is missing some. That table is the source of V, J and clone size, and D and trimming were worked out from the DNA. The repertoire holds some 220,000 clones, with approximately 78% as singletons. The origin of this receptor is a woman aged 65 to 85 with COVID-19, enrolled during active disease. The sample comprised peripheral blood.

The CDR3 DNA is TGCGCCAGCAGCTTTCTACAGGGGGACGATGAGCAGTTCTTC. Translating it yields CASSFLQGDDEQFF. The chain recombines TRBV5-1 with TRBJ2-1, with TRBD1 matching 8 bases. Germline CDR1 reads SGHRS; CDR2 reads YFSETQ. CDR3 length: 14 amino acids. After removal of 2 bases from V and 8 bases from J, the junction contained 6 bases not matched to a gene.